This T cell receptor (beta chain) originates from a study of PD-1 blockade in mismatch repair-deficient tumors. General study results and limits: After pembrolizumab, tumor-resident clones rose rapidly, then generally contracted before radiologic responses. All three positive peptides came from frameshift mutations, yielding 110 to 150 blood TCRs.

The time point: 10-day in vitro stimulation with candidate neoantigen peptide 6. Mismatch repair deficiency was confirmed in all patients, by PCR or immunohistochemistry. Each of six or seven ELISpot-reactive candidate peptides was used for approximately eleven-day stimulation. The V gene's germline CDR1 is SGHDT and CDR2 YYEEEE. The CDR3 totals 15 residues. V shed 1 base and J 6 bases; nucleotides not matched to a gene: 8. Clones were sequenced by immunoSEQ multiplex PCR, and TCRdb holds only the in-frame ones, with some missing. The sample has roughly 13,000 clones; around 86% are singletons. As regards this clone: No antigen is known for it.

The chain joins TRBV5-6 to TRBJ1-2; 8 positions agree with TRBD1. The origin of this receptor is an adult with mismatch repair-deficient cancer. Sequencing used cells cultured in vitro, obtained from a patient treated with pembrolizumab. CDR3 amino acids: CASSLLGQGYDGYTF. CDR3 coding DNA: TGTGCCAGCAGCTTGTTAGGACAGGGATACGATGGCTACACCTTC.